These 32 T cell receptor beta chains share one sample of origin, sequenced in a study of blood T cell repertoires in COVID-19. Generated by immunoSEQ multiplex PCR, the TCRdb table keeps only in-frame clones and is missing some. This table holds about 270,000 clones, approximately 88% found once. The source material was PBMCs or T cells enriched from blood (not recorded which). Receptors were obtained from a middle-aged woman with acute COVID-19.

This clone turned up a few times. CDR3 loop: CSVRQAKGLNTEAFF. DNA of the CDR3: TGCAGCGTTCGACAGGCTAAGGGGTTGAACACTGAAGCTTTCTTT. This chain uses TRBV29-1 with TRBJ1-1; D is possibly TRBD1 (6 bases). CDR3 length: 15 amino acids. V shed 5 bases and J shed 0 bases, with 16 bases lying between them. Germline loops: CDR1 SQVTM, CDR2 ANQGSEA. The full variable domain, in which reference TRBV29-1 and TRBJ1-1 provide the parts outside the CDR3, is SAVISQKPSRDICQRGTSLTIQCQVDSQVTMMFWYRQQPGQSLTLIATANQGSEATYESGFVIDKFPISRPNLTFSTLTVSNMSPEDSSIYLCSVRQAKGLNTEAFFGQGTRLTVV.

This sequence joins TRBV25-1 and TRBJ2-1; no clear D gene. Trimming cost V 7 bases and J 5 bases, with 12 bases left between them. The CDR3 has 13 amino acids. The V gene's germline CDR1 is MGHDK and CDR2 SYGVNS. The DNA of the CDR3 is TGTGCCAGCACGACATATAGAGACAATGAGCAGTTCTTC. Amino acid sequence: CASTTYRDNEQFF.

The chain recombines TRBV27 with TRBJ1-2; 7 positions match TRBD1. Germline loops: CDR1 MNHEY, CDR2 SMNVEV (reference sequence). CDR3 length: 15 amino acids. The V gene end was trimmed by 7 bases and the J gene end by 3 bases; junction bases not matched to a gene: 11. The CDR3 is CASTPLGGAYYGYTF. DNA for the CDR3: TGTGCCAGCACCCCGCTAGGGGGCGCATACTATGGCTACACCTTC.

This chain connects TRBV6-5 to TRBJ1-3; 8 bases match TRBD1. This CDR3 has 15 residues. The V and J ends lost 4 bases and 0 bases, in that order; junction bases with no gene match: 2. CDR1 is MNHEY and CDR2 is SVGAGI in the germline V gene. The chain's CDR3 is CASSSTGGSGNTIYF. The CDR3, as DNA: TGTGCCAGCAGTTCAACAGGGGGCTCTGGAAACACCATATATTTT.

CDR3 in amino acids: CASTPQVLLVTEAFF. CDR3 coding DNA: TGTGCCAGCACCCCACAGGTCCTGTTAGTCACTGAAGCTTTCTTT. V is TRBV28 and J is TRBJ1-1, with a weak D call TRBD1 (5 bases). Germline V CDR1 and CDR2: MDHEN, SYDVKM. Trimming cost V 7 bases and J 4 bases, with 19 bases left between them. This CDR3 contains 15 residues.

This chain connects TRBV2 to TRBJ1-2; the D gene is possibly TRBD1 (5 bases). V lost 3 bases and J 12 bases, leaving 17 bases between the germline ends. The CDR3 length is 13 residues. The germline V gene encodes CDR1 SNHLY and CDR2 FYNNEI. Written as DNA, the CDR3 is TGTGCCAGCAGTGAGGTCAGGGAAAGGCCCGACACCTTC. This encodes CASSEVRERPDTF.

This chain links TRBV30 with TRBJ2-6; possible D gene TRBD2, 5 bases. CDR3 length: 18 residues. Per germline, CDR1 GTSNPN and CDR2 SVGIG (reference sequence). V lost 0 bases, J lost 0 bases, and 15 bases lay in between. CDR3 amino acids: CAWSVLLTGYSGANVLTF. The CDR3 coding sequence is TGTGCCTGGAGTGTACTGCTCACGGGGTACTCTGGGGCCAACGTCCTGACTTTC. Together with reference TRBV30 and TRBJ2-6, the CDR3 gives the full variable domain: SQTIHQWPATLVQPVGSPLSLECTVEGTSNPNLYWYRQAAGRGLQLLFYSVGIGQISSEVPQNLSASRPQDRQFILSSKKLLLSDSGFYLCAWSVLLTGYSGANVLTFGAGSRLTVL.

This chain connects TRBV4-3 to TRBJ1-1; D not certain. The germline V gene encodes CDR1 LGHNA and CDR2 YSLEER. This CDR3 region has 9 residues. V lost 4 bases to trimming and J lost 10 bases, with 4 bases between them. The CDR3 here is CASSLRAFF. The CDR3 DNA sequence: TGCGCCAGCAGCCTCCGAGCTTTCTTT.

The chain carries TRBV30 and TRBJ1-1; possible D gene TRBD1, 5 bases. The germline V and J ends were trimmed by 0 bases and 5 bases, with 13 bases remaining between them. The CDR3 has 14 residues. Germline V gene lookup returns CDR1 GTSNPN and CDR2 SVGIG (reference sequence). The DNA for the CDR3 is TGTGCCTGGAGTGTAAGTAGGCGGGGGACTGAAGCTTTCTTT. Translation: CAWSVSRRGTEAFF.

The sample holds one count of this clone. J is TRBJ2-7 and V is TRBV10-2; TRBD1 might be the D (5 bases). The CDR3 loop spans 15 amino acids. Trimming cost V 2 bases and J 2 bases, with 13 bases left between them. Germline CDR1 is WSHSY and CDR2 is SAAADI. This chain's CDR3 is CASSEESGIPYEQYV. The CDR3, as DNA: TGCGCCAGCAGTGAGGAGTCAGGGATTCCCTACGAGCAGTACGTC.

The rearrangement links TRBV5-1 to TRBJ2-2, with 9 bases that match TRBD1. The V gene's germline CDR1 is SGHRS and CDR2 YFSETQ. The CDR3 runs to 16 residues. With 4 bases clipped from V and 4 bases from J, the junction kept 8 bases outside the gene matches. The CDR3 region is CASSNRDRVPTGELFF. The CDR3 DNA reads as TGCGCCAGCAGCAACCGGGACAGGGTACCCACCGGGGAGCTGTTTTTT. The full variable domain, rest sourced from reference TRBV5-1 and TRBJ2-2, is KAGVTQTPRYLIKTRGQQVTLSCSPISGHRSVSWYQQTPGQGLQFLFEYFSETQRNKGNFPGRFSGRQFSNSRSEMNVSTLELGDSALYLCASSNRDRVPTGELFFGEGSRLTVL.

The chain has TRBV18 and TRBJ2-3, with TRBD2 as a possible D gene (6 bases). CDR1 and CDR2 from the germline V gene are KGHSH and LQKENI. Trimming stripped 2 bases from V and 4 bases from J, with 13 bases between. The CDR3 has 15 amino acids. CDR3 region: CASSPRTMGPDTQYF. CDR3 nucleotide sequence: TGTGCCAGCTCACCAAGGACTATGGGACCAGATACGCAGTATTTT. Full variable domain (outside the CDR3, taken from reference TRBV18 and TRBJ2-3): NAGVMQNPRHLVRRRGQEARLRCSPMKGHSHVYWYRQLPEEGLKFMVYLQKENIIDESGMPKERFSAEFPKEGPSILRIQQVVRGDSAAYFCASSPRTMGPDTQYFGPGTRLTVL.

V usage is TRBV12-3 or TRBV12-4 and J usage is TRBJ2-1, with D uncertain. The germline V and J ends were trimmed by 3 bases and 4 bases, with 7 bases remaining between them. The CDR3 consists of 13 residues. The CDR3 nucleotides read TGTGCCAGCAGTTTGATCCGGTACAATGAGCAGTTCTTC. The encoded protein is CASSLIRYNEQFF.

For the CDR3, the DNA is TGTGCCGGGGCGGAGGCTGCATATGGTGCGGGAGCCGGATCCAATGAGCAGTTCTTC. This sequence encodes CAGAEAAYGAGAGSNEQFF. The genes are TRBV2 and TRBJ2-1; 7 bases line up with TRBD2. CDR3 length equals 19 residues. Germline V CDR1 and CDR2: SNHLY, FYNNEI. V lost 11 bases to trimming and J lost 6 bases; unmatched junction nucleotides: 28.

Regarding this clone: This CDR3 is also generated by other DNA sequences in the sample. The chain joins TRBV16 to TRBJ1-2; D is perhaps TRBD1 (6 bases). The CDR3 length is 13 residues. Germline V gene lookup returns CDR1 KGHSY and CDR2 FQNENV. The V end lost 0 bases, the J end lost 4 bases, and 6 bases lay between the germline ends. The CDR3 sequence: CASSQSDSYGYTF. As DNA, the CDR3 is TGTGCCAGCAGCCAATCGGACAGCTATGGCTACACCTTC.

The genes are TRBV28 and TRBJ2-2, with D possibly TRBD2 on 5 matching bases. This CDR3 comprises 17 residues. Trimming shortened V by 3 bases and J by 2 bases, and 16 bases separated the two germline ends. Germline CDR1 MDHEN, CDR2 SYDVKM. The CDR3 loop is CASSFGRRTRNTGELFF. Written as DNA, the CDR3 is TGTGCCAGCAGTTTTGGGCGACGGACTCGCAACACCGGGGAGCTGTTTTTT.

The chain recombines TRBV3-1 (or the pseudogene TRBV3-2) with TRBJ2-7; D is unresolved. Trimming stripped 0 bases from V and 6 bases from J, with 9 bases between. The V gene's germline CDR1 is LGHDT and CDR2 YNNKEL (reference sequence). The CDR3 is made up of 13 amino acids. CDR3 nucleotides: TGTGCCAGCAGCCAAGATGTCCGCGTCGAGCAGTACTTC. It is translated as CASSQDVRVEQYF.

The genes are TRBV6-5 and TRBJ1-1; possible D gene TRBD1, 5 bases. Trimming left V 5 bases short and J 0 bases short, with 7 bases between. Germline lookup yields CDR1 MNHEY and CDR2 SVGAGI. This CDR3 contains 13 residues. CDR3 in amino acids: CASSQTVNTEAFF. The CDR3, as DNA: TGTGCCAGCAGTCAGACAGTGAACACTGAAGCTTTCTTT.

The chain links TRBV30 to TRBJ1-1; D is possibly TRBD1 (5 bases). V was shortened by 4 bases and J by 1 base, with 16 bases between the two germline ends. This CDR3 has 15 residues. Germline CDR1 and CDR2: GTSNPN and SVGIG (reference sequence). The CDR3 is CAWIRAGRGNTEAFF. Written as DNA, the CDR3 is TGTGCCTGGATTCGGGCAGGGAGGGGGAACACTGAAGCTTTCTTT.

The rearrangement joins TRBV27 to TRBJ1-2, with D perhaps TRBD1 (5 bases). This CDR3 has 13 residues. Germline V gives CDR1 MNHEY, CDR2 SMNVEV (reference sequence). Trimming shortened V by 4 bases and J by 4 bases, and 10 bases separated the two germline ends. Here the CDR3 DNA reads TGTGCCAGCAGTTACGGGGGAGGCTATGGCTACACCTTC. Its protein product is CASSYGGGYGYTF.

The chain couples TRBV10-2 to TRBJ2-2, with TRBD2 matching over 9 bases. Germline V gene data show CDR1 as WSHSY and CDR2 as SAAADI. V was pared by 6 bases and J by 1 base, with 6 bases of the junction left unmatched. This CDR3 has 16 residues. Here the CDR3 reads CASRVTSGLNTGELFF. The CDR3 DNA is TGCGCCAGCAGGGTCACTAGCGGGCTGAACACCGGGGAGCTGTTTTTT.

The rearrangement joins TRBV27 to TRBJ1-2, with D possibly TRBD1 on 6 matching bases. V was shortened by 2 bases and J by 4 bases, with 14 bases between the two germline ends. The CDR3 spans 15 residues. Germline lookup yields CDR1 MNHEY and CDR2 SMNVEV (reference sequence). The CDR3 spells CASSLGIGGGYGYTF. The CDR3 bases are TGTGCCAGCAGTTTAGGGATAGGGGGGGGCTATGGCTACACCTTC.

The chain recombines TRBV6-1 with TRBJ1-5; the D gene is possibly TRBD1 (5 bases). The CDR3 extends over 17 amino acids. Germline V CDR1 and CDR2: MNHNS, SASEGT. Trimming left V 4 bases short and J 2 bases short, with 18 bases between. In nucleotides, the CDR3 is TGTGCCAGCAGTGGAGAGGGACTGCGGTTCGGCAATCAGCCCCAGCATTTT. Its translation is CASSGEGLRFGNQPQHF.

The chain employs TRBV27 and TRBJ2-1, with 7 bases matching TRBD2. The CDR3 contains 15 residues. After removal of 7 bases from V and 3 bases from J, the junction contained 9 bases not matched to a gene. The V gene's germline CDR1 is MNHEY and CDR2 SMNVEV (reference sequence). The CDR3 reads CASTDGRSGYNEQFF. The CDR3, as DNA: TGTGCCAGCACCGACGGGAGGAGCGGCTACAATGAGCAGTTCTTC.

The rearrangement links TRBV5-1 to TRBJ2-5; 8 bases are a match to TRBD2. CDR1 and CDR2 from the germline V gene are SGHRS and YFSETQ. This CDR3 has 15 amino acids. The junction had 9 bases not matched to a gene; V was cut back by 4 bases and J by 4 bases. The CDR3 region has the DNA TGCGCCAGCAGCCCTGAAGCGGGAGTGGCAGAGACCCAGTACTTC. This sequence encodes CASSPEAGVAETQYF.

V gene TRBV24-1 combines with J gene TRBJ1-4; 10 nucleotides line up with TRBD1. Trimming cost V 4 bases and J 8 bases; bases outside gene matches: 12. The V gene's germline CDR1 is KGHDR and CDR2 SFDVKD. The CDR3 covers 17 residues. The CDR3 here is CATSDPTRTGGREKLFF. Here the CDR3 DNA reads TGTGCCACCAGTGACCCCACAAGGACAGGGGGAAGGGAAAAACTGTTTTTT.

The rearrangement joins TRBV28 to TRBJ1-2; the D gene is possibly TRBD1 (5 bases). The CDR3 consists of 14 residues. Trimming left V 1 base short and J 4 bases short, with 10 bases between. Per the germline V gene, CDR1 is MDHEN and CDR2 is SYDVKM. The CDR3 is CASSLSGWGYGYTF. The CDR3 nucleotides read TGTGCCAGCAGTTTATCAGGGTGGGGCTATGGCTACACCTTC.

The CDR3 spells CASGGGADGYTF. The DNA for the CDR3 is TGTGCTTCCGGCGGGGGCGCGGATGGCTACACCTTC. J is TRBJ1-2 and V is TRBV10-3, with a weak D call TRBD1 (6 bases). Germline V gene sequence: CDR1 ENHRY, CDR2 SYGVKD. The CDR3 length is 12 residues.

The rearrangement uses TRBV19 and TRBJ1-1; no definite D call. This CDR3 spans 16 amino acids. Trimming shortened V by 2 bases and J by 7 bases, and 20 bases separated the two germline ends. Germline CDR1 LNHDA, CDR2 SQIVND (reference sequence). CDR3 region: CASSIKVAAPGGEAFF. CDR3 DNA: TGTGCCAGTAGTATAAAGGTGGCAGCACCTGGAGGTGAAGCTTTCTTT.

V and J are TRBV20-1 and TRBJ2-4; 8 nucleotides align to TRBD2. The germline gives CDR1 DFQATT, CDR2 SNEGSKA (reference sequence). CDR3 size: 13 residues. V lost 3 bases, J lost 16 bases, and 14 bases stayed unmatched. The CDR3 DNA reads TGCAGTGCTAGTTGGGGTATTAGCGGGATACTATACTTC. Encoded protein: CSASWGISGILYF.

The chain links TRBV10-1 to TRBJ2-1; TRBD2 agrees at 9 bases. CDR1 is WNHNN and CDR2 is SYGVQD in the germline V gene (reference sequence). The trim removed 0 bases at V and 6 bases at J, leaving 12 bases unmatched. CDR3 length: 18 residues. The CDR3 reads CASSESGIAGDILNEQFF. The CDR3 nucleotides read TGCGCCAGCAGTGAGTCAGGGATAGCGGGAGATATCCTCAATGAGCAGTTCTTC.

This chain connects TRBV2 to TRBJ1-2, with 9 bases aligning to TRBD1. The trim removed 7 bases at V and 4 bases at J, leaving 7 bases unmatched. The CDR3 has 14 residues. Germline assignment: CDR1 SNHLY and CDR2 FYNNEI. The CDR3 sequence is CASILGTGSYGYTF. As DNA, the CDR3 is TGTGCCAGCATTCTCGGGACAGGGAGCTATGGCTACACCTTC.